This is a list of T cell receptor beta chains from one sample in a study of OX40 agonist ivuxolimab in advanced cancers. Using immunoSEQ multiplex PCR, the repertoire was profiled, and TCRdb retains in-frame clones only, with some absent. The sample has under 40,000 clones; approximately 80% are singletons. Sample: CD4+ or CD8+ T cells sorted from blood, taken in a trial of the OX40 agonist ivuxolimab. The source is an adult with an advanced solid tumor such as melanoma, head and neck, liver or kidney cancer. The CDR3 runs from the conserved cysteine through the conserved F or W. The order of the fields is CDR3 protein, CDR3 DNA, J gene, D gene, CDR3 length, V gene, clone size. D genes are given only for firm matches. Clone sizes are given selectively: once, few, many, or a class where the clone is expanded.

cdr3_aa: CASSPRYVGRDTQYF
cdr3_nt: TGTGCCAGCAGTCCTCGTTACGTTGGCAGAGATACGCAGTATTTT
j_call: TRBJ2-3
d_call: .
cdr3_length: 15
v_call: TRBV28
clone_size: .

cdr3_aa: CSVAIRGERTF
cdr3_nt: TGCAGCGTTGCCATAAGGGGGGAGCGGACCTTC
j_call: TRBJ1-2
d_call: .
cdr3_length: 11
v_call: TRBV29-1
clone_size: .

cdr3_aa: CASSARPYNEQFF
cdr3_nt: TGTGCCAGCTCAGCGAGGCCCTACAATGAGCAGTTCTTC
j_call: TRBJ2-1
d_call: .
cdr3_length: 13
v_call: TRBV2
clone_size: .

cdr3_aa: CASSQRHSGNTIYF
cdr3_nt: TGTGCCAGCAGTCAAAGGCACTCTGGAAACACCATATATTTT
j_call: TRBJ1-3
d_call: .
cdr3_length: 14
v_call: TRBV6-5
clone_size: few

cdr3_aa: CASSFNYGPSGYGYTF
cdr3_nt: TGTGCCAGCAGCTTCAATTACGGGCCGTCGGGCTATGGCTACACCTTC
j_call: TRBJ1-2
d_call: .
cdr3_length: 16
v_call: TRBV7-9
clone_size: medium-sized

cdr3_aa: CASSLGSGTQYF
cdr3_nt: TGTGCCAGCAGCTTAGGGTCCGGGACCCAGTACTTC
j_call: TRBJ2-5
d_call: .
cdr3_length: 12
v_call: TRBV7-6
clone_size: .

cdr3_aa: CASSGVGTRTGELFF
cdr3_nt: TGTGCCAGCAGCGGAGTTGGGACTCGCACCGGGGAGCTGTTTTTT
j_call: TRBJ2-2
d_call: .
cdr3_length: 15
v_call: TRBV7-9
clone_size: .

cdr3_aa: CSVDRDRGRNEQFF
cdr3_nt: TGCAGCGTTGATCGGGACAGGGGGAGGAATGAGCAGTTCTTC
j_call: TRBJ2-1
d_call: TRBD1
cdr3_length: 14
v_call: TRBV29-1
clone_size: .

cdr3_aa: CASREDGDTGELFF
cdr3_nt: TGTGCCAGCAGGGAGGACGGAGACACCGGGGAGCTGTTTTTT
j_call: TRBJ2-2
d_call: .
cdr3_length: 14
v_call: TRBV2
clone_size: .

cdr3_aa: CASSPGVTGNTIYF
cdr3_nt: TGTGCCAGCAGCCCGGGGGTCACTGGAAACACCATATATTTT
j_call: TRBJ1-3
d_call: .
cdr3_length: 14
v_call: TRBV6-5
clone_size: .

cdr3_aa: CASSLGATGSSPLHF
cdr3_nt: TGCGCCAGCTCCCTAGGGGCCACAGGTTCCTCACCCCTCCACTTT
j_call: TRBJ1-6
d_call: .
cdr3_length: 15
v_call: TRBV4-1
clone_size: .

cdr3_aa: CASSLEYGTYNEQFF
cdr3_nt: TGTGCCAGCAGCTTAGAATATGGGACTTACAATGAGCAGTTCTTC
j_call: TRBJ2-1
d_call: .
cdr3_length: 15
v_call: TRBV11-2
clone_size: few

cdr3_aa: CASSSTRSGNTIYF
cdr3_nt: TGTGCCAGCAGCTCCACCCGCTCTGGAAACACCATATATTTT
j_call: TRBJ1-3
d_call: .
cdr3_length: 14
v_call: TRBV11-2
clone_size: .

cdr3_aa: CASSEGDLNSPLHF
cdr3_nt: TGTGCCAGCAGCGAGGGGGACCTGAATTCACCCCTCCACTTT
j_call: TRBJ1-6
d_call: .
cdr3_length: 14
v_call: TRBV6-1
clone_size: .

cdr3_aa: CASSGTSGFNEQFF
cdr3_nt: TGTGCCAGCAGCGGGACTAGCGGGTTCAATGAGCAGTTCTTC
j_call: TRBJ2-1
d_call: TRBD2
cdr3_length: 14
v_call: TRBV11-2
clone_size: .

cdr3_aa: CASTAFRSGTEAFF
cdr3_nt: TGTGCCAGCACGGCGTTTAGGAGCGGGACTGAAGCTTTCTTT
j_call: TRBJ1-1
d_call: .
cdr3_length: 14
v_call: TRBV11-2
clone_size: .

cdr3_aa: CASSRVGQGYNEQFF
cdr3_nt: TGTGCCAGCAGCCGTGTAGGACAGGGGTACAATGAGCAGTTCTTC
j_call: TRBJ2-1
d_call: TRBD1
cdr3_length: 15
v_call: TRBV7-3
clone_size: .

cdr3_aa: CASSLGARYNEQFF
cdr3_nt: TGTGCCAGCTCACTGGGGGCGCGGTACAATGAGCAGTTCTTC
j_call: TRBJ2-1
d_call: .
cdr3_length: 14
v_call: TRBV18
clone_size: .

cdr3_aa: CAWSANGGKLFF
cdr3_nt: TGTGCCTGGAGTGCCAACGGGGGGAAACTGTTTTTT
j_call: TRBJ1-4
d_call: .
cdr3_length: 12
v_call: TRBV30
clone_size: .

cdr3_aa: CASRDRHNQPQHF
cdr3_nt: TGTGCCAGCAGGGACAGGCATAATCAGCCCCAGCATTTT
j_call: TRBJ1-5
d_call: TRBD1
cdr3_length: 13
v_call: TRBV28
clone_size: .

cdr3_aa: CASSTRRGADEAFF
cdr3_nt: TGTGCCAGCAGCACCCGACGGGGCGCGGATGAAGCTTTCTTT
j_call: TRBJ1-1
d_call: .
cdr3_length: 14
v_call: TRBV7-9
clone_size: .

cdr3_aa: CASSPEAGGPYEQYF
cdr3_nt: TGCGCCAGCAGCCCGGAGGCAGGCGGTCCCTACGAGCAGTACTTC
j_call: TRBJ2-7
d_call: .
cdr3_length: 15
v_call: TRBV5-1
clone_size: .

cdr3_aa: CASSEGYTIYF
cdr3_nt: TGTGCCAGCAGTGAGGGTTACACCATATATTTT
j_call: TRBJ1-3
d_call: .
cdr3_length: 11
v_call: TRBV6-5
clone_size: .

cdr3_aa: CASSPDRTWGYTF
cdr3_nt: TGTGCCAGCAGTCCCGACCGTACTTGGGGCTACACCTTC
j_call: TRBJ1-2
d_call: .
cdr3_length: 13
v_call: TRBV11-2
clone_size: few

cdr3_aa: CASSQTVKEPQHF
cdr3_nt: TGTGCCAGCTCACAGACGGTCAAAGAGCCCCAGCATTTT
j_call: TRBJ1-5
d_call: .
cdr3_length: 13
v_call: TRBV18
clone_size: once

cdr3_aa: CASYREGAGANVLTF
cdr3_nt: TGTGCCAGCTACAGGGAAGGCGCTGGGGCCAACGTCCTGACTTTC
j_call: TRBJ2-6
d_call: .
cdr3_length: 15
v_call: TRBV6-1
clone_size: .

cdr3_aa: CASSASLAGGPGGADTQYF
cdr3_nt: TGTGCCAGCAGCGCCTCACTAGCGGGAGGGCCCGGGGGGGCAGATACGCAGTATTTT
j_call: TRBJ2-3
d_call: TRBD2
cdr3_length: 19
v_call: TRBV7-2
clone_size: .

cdr3_aa: CASSDRGYDGYTF
cdr3_nt: TGTGCCAGCAGCGACAGGGGGTACGATGGCTACACCTTC
j_call: TRBJ1-2
d_call: TRBD1
cdr3_length: 13
v_call: TRBV9
clone_size: .

cdr3_aa: CASSPRQSDEQFF
cdr3_nt: TGCGCCAGCAGCCCACGACAGTCCGATGAGCAGTTCTTC
j_call: TRBJ2-1
d_call: .
cdr3_length: 13
v_call: TRBV5-1
clone_size: few

cdr3_aa: CASSLEGGRNTEAFF
cdr3_nt: TGTGCCAGCAGTCTCGAGGGGGGACGAAACACTGAAGCTTTCTTT
j_call: TRBJ1-1
d_call: .
cdr3_length: 15
v_call: TRBV2
clone_size: .

cdr3_aa: CASSQEGKGGLAGSQETQYF
cdr3_nt: TGCGCCAGCAGCCAAGAAGGTAAAGGAGGACTAGCGGGATCCCAAGAGACCCAGTACTTC
j_call: TRBJ2-5
d_call: TRBD2
cdr3_length: 20
v_call: TRBV4-1
clone_size: .

cdr3_aa: CASSVVLDYGELFF
cdr3_nt: TGTGCCAGCAGTGTGGTTCTAGACTACGGGGAGCTGTTTTTT
j_call: TRBJ2-2
d_call: .
cdr3_length: 14
v_call: TRBV6-6
clone_size: .

cdr3_aa: CASSVAYSLARGYGYTF
cdr3_nt: TGTGCCAGCAGCGTAGCGTACAGTCTCGCTCGTGGCTATGGCTACACCTTC
j_call: TRBJ1-2
d_call: .
cdr3_length: 17
v_call: TRBV9
clone_size: .

cdr3_aa: CASSASGINYNSPLHF
cdr3_nt: TGTGCCAGCAGTGCCTCCGGGATTAACTATAATTCACCCCTCCACTTT
j_call: TRBJ1-6
d_call: .
cdr3_length: 16
v_call: TRBV25-1
clone_size: few

cdr3_aa: CASSSPFKKDNEQFF
cdr3_nt: TGTGCCAGCAGCTCCCCGTTTAAGAAAGACAATGAACAGTTCTTC
j_call: TRBJ2-1
d_call: .
cdr3_length: 15
v_call: TRBV5-6
clone_size: .

cdr3_aa: CASTRGLQSYEQYF
cdr3_nt: TGTGCCAGCACAAGAGGGCTTCAATCCTACGAGCAGTACTTC
j_call: TRBJ2-7
d_call: .
cdr3_length: 14
v_call: TRBV2
clone_size: .

cdr3_aa: CASSIGGYNEQFF
cdr3_nt: TGTGCCAGTAGTATAGGCGGCTACAATGAGCAGTTCTTC
j_call: TRBJ2-1
d_call: .
cdr3_length: 13
v_call: TRBV19
clone_size: .

cdr3_aa: CASSLEGYEQYF
cdr3_nt: TGCGCCAGCAGCTTGGAGGGCTACGAGCAGTACTTC
j_call: TRBJ2-7
d_call: .
cdr3_length: 12
v_call: TRBV10-2
clone_size: few

cdr3_aa: CASSGGISQETQYF
cdr3_nt: TGTGCCAGCTCAGGTGGCATCAGCCAAGAGACCCAGTACTTC
j_call: TRBJ2-5
d_call: .
cdr3_length: 14
v_call: TRBV18
clone_size: .

cdr3_aa: CSVGSAYEQYF
cdr3_nt: TGCAGCGTCGGGTCCGCCTACGAGCAGTACTTC
j_call: TRBJ2-7
d_call: .
cdr3_length: 11
v_call: TRBV29-1
clone_size: few

cdr3_aa: CASSLSSSYEQYF
cdr3_nt: TGTGCCAGCAGCTTAAGCTCCTCCTACGAGCAGTACTTC
j_call: TRBJ2-7
d_call: .
cdr3_length: 13
v_call: TRBV5-4
clone_size: few

cdr3_aa: CAWSAGTAPLRGYTF
cdr3_nt: TGTGCCTGGAGTGCCGGGACAGCTCCCTTGCGTGGCTACACCTTC
j_call: TRBJ1-2
d_call: TRBD1
cdr3_length: 15
v_call: TRBV30
clone_size: few